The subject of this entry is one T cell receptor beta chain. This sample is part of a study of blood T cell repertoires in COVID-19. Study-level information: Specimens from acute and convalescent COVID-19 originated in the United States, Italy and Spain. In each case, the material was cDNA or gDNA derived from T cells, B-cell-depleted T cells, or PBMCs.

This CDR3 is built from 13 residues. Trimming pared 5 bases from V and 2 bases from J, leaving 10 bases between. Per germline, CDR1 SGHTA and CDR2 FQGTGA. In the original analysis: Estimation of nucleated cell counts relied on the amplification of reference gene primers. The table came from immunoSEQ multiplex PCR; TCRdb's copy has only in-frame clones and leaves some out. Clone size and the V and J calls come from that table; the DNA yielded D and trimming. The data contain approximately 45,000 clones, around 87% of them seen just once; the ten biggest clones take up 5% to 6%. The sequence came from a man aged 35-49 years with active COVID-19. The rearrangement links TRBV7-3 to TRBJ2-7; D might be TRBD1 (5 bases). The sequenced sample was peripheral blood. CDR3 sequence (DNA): TGTGCCAGCAGCCCCCAGGGTGCCTACGAGCAGTACTTC. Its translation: CASSPQGAYEQYF.